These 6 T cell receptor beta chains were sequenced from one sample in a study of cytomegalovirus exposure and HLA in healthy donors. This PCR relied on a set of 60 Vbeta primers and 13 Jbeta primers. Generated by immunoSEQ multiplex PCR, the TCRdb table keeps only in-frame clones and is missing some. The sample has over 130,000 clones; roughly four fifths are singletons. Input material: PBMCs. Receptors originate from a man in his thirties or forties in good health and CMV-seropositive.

The CDR3 reads CASSLDRQETQYF. CDR3 nucleotides: TGTGCCAGCAGCTTGGACAGGCAAGAGACCCAGTACTTC. The gene calls are TRBV7-6 and TRBJ2-5; 7 bases agree with TRBD1. The CDR3 sequence is 13 residues long. Germline CDR1 reads SGHVS; CDR2 reads FNYEAQ. The V segment lost 3 bases and the J segment 2 bases; nucleotides outside the gene matches: 0.

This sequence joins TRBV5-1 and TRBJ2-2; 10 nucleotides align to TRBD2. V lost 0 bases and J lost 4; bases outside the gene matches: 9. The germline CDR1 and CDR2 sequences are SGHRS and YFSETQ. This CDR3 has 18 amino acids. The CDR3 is CASSLALAGAVGTGELFF. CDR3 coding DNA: TGCGCCAGCAGCTTGGCCCTAGCGGGGGCGGTCGGCACCGGGGAGCTGTTTTTT.

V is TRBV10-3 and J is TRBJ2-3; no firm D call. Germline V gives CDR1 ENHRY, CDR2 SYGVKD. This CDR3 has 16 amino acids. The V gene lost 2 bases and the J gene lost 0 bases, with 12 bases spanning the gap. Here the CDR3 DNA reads TGTGCCATCAGTGAGCTTGGCGGCACTAGCACAGATACGCAGTATTTT. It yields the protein CAISELGGTSTDTQYF.

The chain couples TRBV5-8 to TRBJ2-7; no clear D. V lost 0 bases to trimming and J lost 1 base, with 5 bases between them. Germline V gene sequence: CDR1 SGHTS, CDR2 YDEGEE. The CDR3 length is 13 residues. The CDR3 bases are TGTGCCAGCAGCTTGGACGGTTCCTACGAGCAGTACTTC. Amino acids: CASSLDGSYEQYF.

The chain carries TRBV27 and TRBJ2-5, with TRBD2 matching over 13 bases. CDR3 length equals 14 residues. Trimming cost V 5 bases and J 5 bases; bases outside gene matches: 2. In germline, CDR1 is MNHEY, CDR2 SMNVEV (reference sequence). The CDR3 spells CASSGTSGMETQYF. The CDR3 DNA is TGTGCCAGCAGTGGGACTAGCGGGATGGAGACCCAGTACTTC.

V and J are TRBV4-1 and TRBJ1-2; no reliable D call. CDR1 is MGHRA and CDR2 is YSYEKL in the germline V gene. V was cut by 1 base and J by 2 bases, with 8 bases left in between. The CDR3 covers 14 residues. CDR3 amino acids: CASSQAGTNYGYTF. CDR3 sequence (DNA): TGCGCCAGCAGCCAAGCAGGAACCAACTATGGCTACACCTTC.